This T cell receptor (beta chain) was found in a study of vaccination effects on CD4 cells after COVID-19. Assay: immunoSEQ multiplex PCR; the TCRdb copy retains only in-frame clones and omits some. Found here are roughly 50,000 clones, approximately 70% of them singletons; the top ten hold roughly 6%. This clone appeared once. Its antigen is not known. Per the germline V gene, CDR1 is LGHNA and CDR2 is YNFKEQ. There are 14 residues in the CDR3. The V and J ends lost 0 bases and 7 bases respectively, with 13 bases between them. At the end of about 9 days of culture, CD4+ T cells were isolated. Vaccinated recipients, who were negative for nucleocapsid antibodies, had no history of SARS-CoV-2 infection.

Sequences were derived from CD4+ T cells from PBMCs cultured without peptide, sampled before COVID-19 vaccination. V and J are TRBV4-2 and TRBJ2-7, with D perhaps matching TRBD1 (5 bases). This TCR came from a human donor who received a COVID-19 vaccine. The CDR3 nucleotides are TGTGCCAGCAGCCAAGATGTCGCAGGGCGGGAGCAGTACTTC. It encodes CASSQDVAGREQYF.